One and the same sample provided the 8 T cell receptor beta chains below, sequenced in a study of T cells in Graves' hyperthyroidism and ophthalmopathy. From RNA transcripts, TCR beta CDR3 regions were amplified. Researchers ran a first-round RT-PCR on the TCR CDR3 using the HTBI primer set. TCRdb reprocessed the multiplex PCR reads with MiXCR, giving one entry per CDR3 protein. The sample lists 350,000 to 450,000 distinct CDR3 sequences, about an eighth occurring once. The specimen sequenced was blood. The receptors come from a man aged 50 or older with Graves' ophthalmopathy.

This clonotype was counted only a few times. This chain joins TRBV7-2 and TRBJ2-5, with D maybe TRBD2 (6 bases). The CDR3 is made up of 15 amino acids. Germline loops: CDR1 SGHTA, CDR2 FQGNSA. V was cut by 5 bases and J by 2 bases, with 15 bases left in between. Written as DNA, the CDR3 is TGTGCCAGCAGCAGGGGCGGGACCCTTCAAGAGACCCAGTACTTC. As protein: CASSRGGTLQETQYF.

This clonotype was seen more than once but under ten times. This chain connects TRBV5-6 to TRBJ1-5; tentatively, D is TRBD1 (6 bases). From germline, CDR1 is SGHDT and CDR2 YYEEEE. This CDR3 has 16 amino acids. V was cut by 5 bases and J by 0 bases, with 15 bases left in between. DNA for the CDR3: TGTGCCAGCAGAAGAAGGGGGAGCCCTAGCAATCAGCCCCAGCATTTT. Its protein is CASRRRGSPSNQPQHF.

This chain uses TRBV3-1 with TRBJ1-6, with D perhaps TRBD1 (6 bases). Germline-derived CDR1 and CDR2 are LGHDT and YNNKEL (reference sequence). Trimming pared 4 bases from V and 7 bases from J, leaving 14 bases between. The CDR3 has 15 amino acids. CDR3 residues: CASSRRQDFNSPLHF. CDR3 DNA sequence: TGTGCCAGCAGCCGAAGACAGGACTTCAATTCACCCCTCCACTTT. Together with reference TRBV3-1 and TRBJ1-6, the CDR3 gives the full variable domain: DTAVSQTPKYLVTQMGNDKSIKCEQNLGHDTMYWYKQDSKKFLKIMFSYNNKELIINETVPNRFSPKSPDKAHLNLHINSLELGDSAVYFCASSRRQDFNSPLHFGNGTRLTVT.

Many counts were recorded for this clonotype. The chain is built from TRBV4-1 and TRBJ2-5; D may be TRBD2 (6 bases). The CDR3 is 15 residues long. Germline V CDR1 and CDR2: MGHRA, YSYEKL. V lost 3 bases and J lost 2, with 13 bases in between. CDR3 DNA: TGCGCCAGCAGCCAGAGGTTTCGGGAGCAAGAGACCCAGTACTTC. This sequence encodes CASSQRFREQETQYF.

In regard to this clonotype: This may stem from a read error, because a much larger clone lies one nucleotide away. The genes are TRBV5-6 and TRBJ1-5; D perhaps matches TRBD1 (6 bases). The ends were cut back, 1 base at V and 9 bases at J, with 11 bases in the middle. The CDR3 totals 13 residues. CDR1 and CDR2 from the germline V gene are SGHDT and YYEEEE. CDR3 DNA: TGTGCCAGCAGCTTGTACAGGGATCGGCCCCAGCATTTT. Protein product: CASSLYRDRPQHF.

This clonotype has ten or more counts. The V and J genes are TRBV27 and TRBJ2-1, with 9 bases aligning to TRBD2. The CDR3 covers 15 residues. The V and J ends lost 11 bases and 6 bases, in that order; junction bases with no gene match: 14. CDR1 MNHEY and CDR2 SMNVEV come from the germline V gene (reference sequence). The CDR3 loop reads CASRVLAGGRNEQFF. CDR3 coding DNA: TGTGCCTCCAGGGTTCTCGCGGGAGGGCGCAATGAGCAGTTCTTC.

This clonotype was observed many times. The chain carries TRBV5-1 and TRBJ2-7, with no clear D. The CDR3 runs 13 residues. Germline CDR1 is SGHRS and CDR2 is YFSETQ. The V end lost 4 bases, the J end lost 0 bases, and 8 bases lay between the germline ends. DNA of the CDR3: TGCGCCAGCAGCGTGGCGTACTCCTACGAGCAGTACTTC. Residues: CASSVAYSYEQYF.

This clonotype was observed many times. V usage is TRBV11-3 and J usage is TRBJ2-6; D perhaps matches TRBD1 (6 bases). The CDR3 extends over 16 amino acids. Germline values: CDR1 SGHNT, CDR2 YENEEA. The V gene lost 6 bases and the J gene lost 2 bases, with 14 bases spanning the gap. The CDR3 loop reads CASRGQGLAGANVLTF. The CDR3 DNA reads TGTGCCAGCAGGGGCCAGGGGTTGGCTGGGGCCAACGTCCTGACTTTC.